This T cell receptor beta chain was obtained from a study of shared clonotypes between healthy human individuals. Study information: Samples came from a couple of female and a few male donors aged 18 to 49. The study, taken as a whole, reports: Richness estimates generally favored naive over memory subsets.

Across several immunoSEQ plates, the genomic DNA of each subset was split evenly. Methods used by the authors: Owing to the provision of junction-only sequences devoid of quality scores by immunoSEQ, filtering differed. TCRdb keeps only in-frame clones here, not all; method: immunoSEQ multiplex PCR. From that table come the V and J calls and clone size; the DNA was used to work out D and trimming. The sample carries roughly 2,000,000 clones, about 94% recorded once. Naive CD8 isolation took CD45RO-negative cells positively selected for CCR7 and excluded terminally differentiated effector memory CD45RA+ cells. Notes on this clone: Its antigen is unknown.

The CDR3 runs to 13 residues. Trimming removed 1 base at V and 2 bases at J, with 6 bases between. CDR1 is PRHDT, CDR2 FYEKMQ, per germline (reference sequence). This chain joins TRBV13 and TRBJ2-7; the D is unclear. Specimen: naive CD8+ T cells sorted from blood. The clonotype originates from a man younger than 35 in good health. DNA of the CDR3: TGTGCCAGCAGCTTAGCCTTAGCCTACGAGCAGTACTTC. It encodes CASSLALAYEQYF.